The entry that follows covers one T cell receptor beta chain sequence. Antigen specificity is unknown. Other DNA sequences within the sample encode an identical CDR3. It was across several immunoSEQ plates that each subset's genomic DNA was evenly split. Assay used: immunoSEQ multiplex PCR; TCRdb lists only in-frame clones, some missing. The sample has some 600,000 clones, 95% to 97% seen once; the top ten hold approximately 0.1%. The data stem from a study of shared clonotypes between healthy human individuals. Study overall: A few men and a couple of women, aged 18 to 49, were donors. Study conclusions and caveats: Compared with memory subsets, naive subsets generally had larger estimated richness.

V gave up 3 bases and J gave up 1 base, with 6 bases separating them. Germline lookup yields CDR1 MNHEY and CDR2 SMNVEV (reference sequence). The CDR3 consists of 13 residues. Positive CCR7 selection of CD45RO-negative cells yielded the naive CD8 cells, and terminally differentiated effector memory CD45RA+ cells were excluded. None of the donors, who were healthy HIV-negative adults, had recently had acute infections or vaccinations. Sequencing was performed on naive CD8+ T cells sorted from blood. The V and J genes are TRBV27 and TRBJ1-1, with D hard to call. This sequence was found in a woman in her twenties or thirties in good health. CDR3 sequence: CASSLSRNTEAFF. CDR3 coding DNA: TGTGCCAGCAGTTTGTCCAGGAACACTGAAGCTTTCTTT.